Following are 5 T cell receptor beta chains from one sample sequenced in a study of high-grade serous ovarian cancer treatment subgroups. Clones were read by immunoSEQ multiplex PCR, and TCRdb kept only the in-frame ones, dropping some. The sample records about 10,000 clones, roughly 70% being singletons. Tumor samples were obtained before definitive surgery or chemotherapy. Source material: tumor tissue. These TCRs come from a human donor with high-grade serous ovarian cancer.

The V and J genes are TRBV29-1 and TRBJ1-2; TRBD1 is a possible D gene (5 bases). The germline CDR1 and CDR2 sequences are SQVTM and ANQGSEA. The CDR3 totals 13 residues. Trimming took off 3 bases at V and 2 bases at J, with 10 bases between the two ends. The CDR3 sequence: CSVDREANYGYTF. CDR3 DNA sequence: TGCAGCGTTGACAGGGAGGCCAACTATGGCTACACCTTC.

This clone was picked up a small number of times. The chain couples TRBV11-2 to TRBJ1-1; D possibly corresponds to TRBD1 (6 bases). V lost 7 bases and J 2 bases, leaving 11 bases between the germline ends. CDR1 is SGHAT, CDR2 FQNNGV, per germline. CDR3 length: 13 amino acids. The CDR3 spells CASTRGANTEAFF. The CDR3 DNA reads TGTGCCAGCACTAGGGGGGCAAACACTGAAGCTTTCTTT.

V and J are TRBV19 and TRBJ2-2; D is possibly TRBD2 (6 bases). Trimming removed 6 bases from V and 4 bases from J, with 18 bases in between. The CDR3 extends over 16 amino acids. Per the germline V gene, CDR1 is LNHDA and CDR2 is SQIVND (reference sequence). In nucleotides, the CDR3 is TGTGCCAGTAGCGGTAAGGTGGCTAGCGTCACCGGGGAGCTGTTTTTT. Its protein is CASSGKVASVTGELFF.

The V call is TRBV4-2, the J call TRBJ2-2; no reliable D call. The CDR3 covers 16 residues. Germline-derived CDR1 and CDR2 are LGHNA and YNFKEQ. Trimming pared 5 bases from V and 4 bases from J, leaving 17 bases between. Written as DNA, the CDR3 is TGTGCCAGCAGCTCTTTCGCGGCAGCGAGCACCGGGGAGCTGTTTTTT. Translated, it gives CASSSFAAASTGELFF.

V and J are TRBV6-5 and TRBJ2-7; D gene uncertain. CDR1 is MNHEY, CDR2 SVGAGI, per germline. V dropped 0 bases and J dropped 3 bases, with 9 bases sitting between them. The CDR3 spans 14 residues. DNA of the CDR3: TGTGCCAGCAGTTACTCGACGGCAGACTACGAGCAGTACTTC. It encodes CASSYSTADYEQYF.